This T cell receptor (beta chain) was sequenced during a study of T-cell memory formation after mild COVID-19. TCRdb reanalysed the 5' RACE reads using MiXCR and keeps one entry per CDR3 protein. Altogether 400,000 to 500,000 distinct CDR3 sequences are present, about 20% being singletons, with the ten largest covering roughly 8.4%. The study's findings and limits: Clones from the second wave (peaking day 37) had unconfirmed SARS-CoV-2 specificity.

Concerning this clonotype: Its antigen is unknown.

Germline loops: CDR1 SEHNR, CDR2 FQNEAQ (reference sequence). Trimming left V 2 bases short and J 16 bases short, with 18 bases between. The CDR3 length is 13 residues. V usage is TRBV7-9 and J usage is TRBJ1-5, with D possibly being TRBD1 (5 bases). The sequence came from an adult woman who had mild COVID-19 (a few samples of this study predate the infection). Cell type and time point are not known. Sequenced input: PBMCs or a T cell subset sorted from them (not recorded which). The CDR3, as DNA: TGTGCCAGCAGCTTAACGGAAGCAGGGTACCCTCATTTT. This translates into CASSLTEAGYPHF.